The source of this T cell receptor beta chain is a study of blood T cell repertoires in COVID-19. About the study: Samples taken during acute and convalescent COVID-19 were collected in the United States, Italy and Spain. From T cells, B-cell-depleted T cells, or PBMCs came the material, which was cDNA or gDNA.

The CDR3 length is 13 residues. With 11 bases removed from V and 3 bases from J, the gap between germline ends came to 17 bases. Germline CDR1 is MNHEY and CDR2 is SVGAGI. Per the study methods: Reference gene primer amplification gave estimated nucleated cell counts. TCRdb's table, derived via immunoSEQ multiplex PCR, lists solely in-frame clones and lacks some. For V, J and clone size, that table is used; D and trimming come from the DNA. The table records about 220,000 clones, 90% of them present only once. Clinical history reported by participants formed the basis on which cohorts were assigned. The sequencing input was PBMCs or T cells enriched from blood (not recorded which). The rearrangement joins TRBV6-5 to TRBJ2-7, with a tentative D call TRBD1 (7 bases). The sequence was obtained from a man aged 30-40 years who had been exposed to COVID-19. CDR3 sequence: CAVRGAGVYEQYF. CDR3 nucleotides: TGTGCCGTCAGGGGGGCAGGGGTCTACGAGCAGTACTTC.